These T cell receptor beta chains were read from a single sample in a study of chemoradiotherapy in HPV16-positive cancers. Some clones are missing from TCRdb's copy, which holds only in-frame ones; the method was immunoSEQ multiplex PCR. Of about 35,000 clones listed, about 90% are singletons. The sequences come from blood, collected from a patient who underwent chemoradiotherapy. The receptors derive from a human donor with HPV-associated anogenital cancer. CDR3s include the opening cysteine and the closing phenylalanine or tryptophan. The D gene is left open where the match is weak. Size tells how often a clone was seen (once, few, many) or the class of an expanded clone, and some rows leave it out.

D gene: NA
J gene: TRBJ2-7
V gene: TRBV7-9
clone size: once
CDR3 DNA: TGTGCCAGCAGCTTAGGACTGTTGGACTACGAGCAGTACTTC
CDR3 protein: CASSLGLLDYEQYF

D gene: NA
J gene: TRBJ1-1
V gene: TRBV18
clone size: NA
CDR3 DNA: TGTGCCAGCTCACCATCCCAGCGGGGCTCCCCACAAGCTTTCTTT
CDR3 protein: CASSPSQRGSPQAFF

D gene: NA
J gene: TRBJ2-1
V gene: TRBV7-9
clone size: NA
CDR3 DNA: TGTGCCAGCAGCCCCGCGGGAAGGGCAATTGGTGAGCAGTTCTTC
CDR3 protein: CASSPAGRAIGEQFF

D gene: NA
J gene: TRBJ2-3
V gene: TRBV9
clone size: NA
CDR3 DNA: TGTGCCAGCAGCGTAATATACTCAGCGGATACGCAGTATTTT
CDR3 protein: CASSVIYSADTQYF

D gene: NA
J gene: TRBJ2-2
V gene: TRBV7-6
clone size: NA
CDR3 DNA: TGTGCCAGCAGCGGGCTTGAGGGGAGGACCGGGGAGCTGTTTTTT
CDR3 protein: CASSGLEGRTGELFF

D gene: NA
J gene: TRBJ1-3
V gene: TRBV10-1
clone size: NA
CDR3 DNA: TGCGAAACCCACCCGGGGGTAACAGGGAGGGGGGGAATACCTGGAAACACCATATATTTT
CDR3 protein: CETHPGVTGRGGIPGNTIYF

D gene: TRBD2
J gene: TRBJ2-2
V gene: TRBV4-2
clone size: NA
CDR3 DNA: TGTGCCAGCAGCCAAGGAGCCGGGACTAGCGGCTTGAACACCGGGGAGCTGTTTTTT
CDR3 protein: CASSQGAGTSGLNTGELFF

D gene: NA
J gene: TRBJ2-3
V gene: TRBV5-5
clone size: NA
CDR3 DNA: TGTGCCAGCAGCTTGCCCCTCACAGATACGCAGTATTTT
CDR3 protein: CASSLPLTDTQYF

D gene: TRBD1
J gene: TRBJ2-5
V gene: TRBV2
clone size: NA
CDR3 DNA: TGTGCCAGCAGTCCAAGGGACAGGGGGCGGAAAGAGACCCAGTACTTC
CDR3 protein: CASSPRDRGRKETQYF

D gene: NA
J gene: TRBJ2-1
V gene: TRBV7-9
clone size: NA
CDR3 DNA: TGTGCCAGCAGCTTAGGTGAGCAGTTCTTC
CDR3 protein: CASSLGEQFF

D gene: NA
J gene: TRBJ1-1
V gene: TRBV11-3
clone size: NA
CDR3 DNA: TGTGCCAGCAGCGCGGGACAGAACACTGAAGCTTTCTTT
CDR3 protein: CASSAGQNTEAFF

D gene: NA
J gene: TRBJ1-4
V gene: TRBV7-2
clone size: NA
CDR3 DNA: TGTGCCAGCAGCCATGGGGGGCCGAGAGAAAAACTGTTTTTT
CDR3 protein: CASSHGGPREKLFF

D gene: NA
J gene: TRBJ1-2
V gene: TRBV9
clone size: NA
CDR3 DNA: TGTGCCAGCTACAGCGGGGGGGCAGGGGGCTACACCTTC
CDR3 protein: CASYSGGAGGYTF

D gene: NA
J gene: TRBJ2-1
V gene: TRBV19
clone size: NA
CDR3 DNA: TGTGCCAGTAGTATCGAAAGATCGGGTCCCGAGCAGTTCTTC
CDR3 protein: CASSIERSGPEQFF

D gene: NA
J gene: TRBJ1-5
V gene: TRBV6-5
clone size: NA
CDR3 DNA: TGTGCCAGCAGCCCCCAGGGGTTTGCTCAGCCCCAGCATTTT
CDR3 protein: CASSPQGFAQPQHF

D gene: TRBD1
J gene: TRBJ1-5
V gene: TRBV7-2
clone size: NA
CDR3 DNA: TGTGCCAGCAGCCCAGGACAGGCTACAAGCTTGGTGAGGCCCCAGCATTTT
CDR3 protein: CASSPGQATSLVRPQHF

D gene: NA
J gene: TRBJ2-4
V gene: TRBV6-5
clone size: NA
CDR3 DNA: TGTGCCAGCAGTTCCGGACCGCAGGGAGCCAAAAACATTCAGTACTTC
CDR3 protein: CASSSGPQGAKNIQYF

D gene: TRBD1
J gene: TRBJ1-1
V gene: TRBV5-4
clone size: once
CDR3 DNA: TGTGCCAGCAGCTTGGGAGGACAGGGGCCGATTTCAACTGAAGCTTTCTTT
CDR3 protein: CASSLGGQGPISTEAFF

D gene: TRBD1
J gene: TRBJ1-6
V gene: TRBV11-1
clone size: NA
CDR3 DNA: TGTGCCAGCAGCTTAACAGGGGATTCACCCCTCCACTTT
CDR3 protein: CASSLTGDSPLHF

D gene: TRBD2
J gene: TRBJ2-7
V gene: TRBV7-2
clone size: NA
CDR3 DNA: TGTGCCAGCACCAAGACTAGCGGCCAAGGCTACGAGCAGTACTTC
CDR3 protein: CASTKTSGQGYEQYF

D gene: NA
J gene: TRBJ2-3
V gene: TRBV6-4
clone size: NA
CDR3 DNA: TGTGCCAGCAGTTCGGGGGACACAGTCACAGATACGCAGTATTTT
CDR3 protein: CASSSGDTVTDTQYF

D gene: TRBD2
J gene: TRBJ2-3
V gene: TRBV30
clone size: NA
CDR3 DNA: TGTGCCTGCGTAAAGCGGGGGGGCCTCCGCACAGATACGCAGTATTTT
CDR3 protein: CACVKRGGLRTDTQYF

D gene: TRBD1
J gene: TRBJ1-4
V gene: TRBV7-9
clone size: NA
CDR3 DNA: TGTGCCAGCAGCTTAGTTCGACAGGGAGAAAAACTGTTTTTT
CDR3 protein: CASSLVRQGEKLFF

D gene: TRBD1
J gene: TRBJ2-1
V gene: TRBV11-3
clone size: NA
CDR3 DNA: TGTGCCAGCAGCCCACGCGGGGCAGGGGGCCACAATGAGCAGTTCTTC
CDR3 protein: CASSPRGAGGHNEQFF

D gene: NA
J gene: TRBJ1-6
V gene: TRBV2
clone size: NA
CDR3 DNA: TGTGCCAGCAGTGAGGTGGCGAATTCACCCCTCCACTTT
CDR3 protein: CASSEVANSPLHF

D gene: TRBD2
J gene: TRBJ2-3
V gene: TRBV4-1
clone size: once
CDR3 DNA: TGCGCCAGCAGCCGACAGGGACTAGCGGGGGGCACCGCGGGGCAGTATTTT
CDR3 protein: CASSRQGLAGGTAGQYF

D gene: NA
J gene: TRBJ1-3
V gene: TRBV19
clone size: NA
CDR3 DNA: TGTGCCAGTAGTATCCCGGGGACTTCCTCTGGAAACACCATATATTTT
CDR3 protein: CASSIPGTSSGNTIYF